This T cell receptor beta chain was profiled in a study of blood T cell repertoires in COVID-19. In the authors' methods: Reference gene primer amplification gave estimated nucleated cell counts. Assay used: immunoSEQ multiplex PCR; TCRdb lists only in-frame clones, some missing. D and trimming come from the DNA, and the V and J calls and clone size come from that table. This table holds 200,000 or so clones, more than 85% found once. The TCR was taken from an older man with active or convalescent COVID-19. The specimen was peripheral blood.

CDR3 sequence (DNA): TGTGCCAGCAGTTTAAGGGGGGGCTACGAGCAGTACTTC. Translated, it gives CASSLRGGYEQYF. This rearrangement joins TRBV12-3 or TRBV12-4 to TRBJ2-7, with a weak D call TRBD2 (7 bases). The CDR3 length is 13 residues. Trimming took 2 bases from V and 3 from J, leaving 8 bases between them.